This T cell receptor (beta chain) comes out of a study of spatial heterogeneity in lung cancer. The time point was: sample taken at primary tumor resection. Findings and caveats of the study: One measure, the expanded intratumoral alpha and beta TCR count, tracked tumor mutation counts.

TCRdb re-analysed the 5' RACE reads in MiXCR, keeping a single row per CDR3 protein. The table includes about 27,000 distinct CDR3 sequences, about 7% detected once. Concerning this clonotype itself: Its target is not known. Germline and junction disagree at one end, which may indicate a read error.

The CDR3 totals 13 residues. Germline assignment: CDR1 SGHRS and CDR2 YFSETQ. The TCR was taken from a male donor with early-stage non-small cell lung cancer. The sequenced sample was lung tumor tissue, obtained at surgery. V and J are TRBV5-1 and TRBJ2-1; D may be TRBD2 (6 bases). CDR3 amino acids: CASSLEGNWEQFF. The DNA for the CDR3 is TGCGCCAGCAGTTTGGAGGGGAATTGGGAGCAGTTCTTC.